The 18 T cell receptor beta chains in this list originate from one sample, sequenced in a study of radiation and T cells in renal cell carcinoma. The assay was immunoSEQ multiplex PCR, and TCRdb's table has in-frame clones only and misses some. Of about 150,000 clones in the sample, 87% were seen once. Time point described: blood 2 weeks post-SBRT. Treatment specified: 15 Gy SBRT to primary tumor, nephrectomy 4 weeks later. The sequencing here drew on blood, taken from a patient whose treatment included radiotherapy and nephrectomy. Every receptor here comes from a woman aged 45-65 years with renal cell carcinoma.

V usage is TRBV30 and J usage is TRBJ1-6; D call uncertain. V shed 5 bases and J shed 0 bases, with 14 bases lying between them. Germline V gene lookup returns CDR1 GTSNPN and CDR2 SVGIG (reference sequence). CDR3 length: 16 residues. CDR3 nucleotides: TGTGCCTGGTGCAGGTCACTCAGCTCCTATAATTCACCCCTCCACTTT. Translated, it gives CAWCRSLSSYNSPLHF.

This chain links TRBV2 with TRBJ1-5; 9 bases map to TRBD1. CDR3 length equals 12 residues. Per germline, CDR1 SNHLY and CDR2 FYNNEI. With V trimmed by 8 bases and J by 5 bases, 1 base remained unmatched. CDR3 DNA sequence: TGTGCCAGCGGACAGGGGTATCAGCCCCAGCATTTT. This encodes CASGQGYQPQHF.

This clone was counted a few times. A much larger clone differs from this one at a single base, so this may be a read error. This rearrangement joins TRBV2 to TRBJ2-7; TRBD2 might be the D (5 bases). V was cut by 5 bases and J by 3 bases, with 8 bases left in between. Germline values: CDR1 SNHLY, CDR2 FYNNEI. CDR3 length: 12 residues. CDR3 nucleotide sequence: TGTGCCAGCAGTTACGACTACTACGAGCAGTACTTC. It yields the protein CASSYDYYEQYF.

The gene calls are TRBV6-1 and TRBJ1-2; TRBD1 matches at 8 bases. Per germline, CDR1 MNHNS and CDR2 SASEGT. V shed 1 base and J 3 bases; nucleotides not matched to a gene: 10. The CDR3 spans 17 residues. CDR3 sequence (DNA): TGTGCCAGCAGTGAAGATGGGAGGGCAGGGGGCTACTATGGCTACACCTTC. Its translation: CASSEDGRAGGYYGYTF.

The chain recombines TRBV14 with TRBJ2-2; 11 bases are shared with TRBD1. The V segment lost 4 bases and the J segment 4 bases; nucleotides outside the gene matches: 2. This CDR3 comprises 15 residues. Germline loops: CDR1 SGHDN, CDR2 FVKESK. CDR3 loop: CASSPGTGGTGELFF. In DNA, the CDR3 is TGTGCCAGCAGCCCCGGGACAGGGGGCACCGGGGAGCTGTTTTTT.

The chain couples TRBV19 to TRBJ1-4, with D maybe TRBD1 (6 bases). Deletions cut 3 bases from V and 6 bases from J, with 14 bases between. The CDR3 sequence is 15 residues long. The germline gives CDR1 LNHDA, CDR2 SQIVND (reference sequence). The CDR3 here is CASSMGAGVDEKLFF. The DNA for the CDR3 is TGTGCCAGTAGTATGGGGGCTGGGGTGGATGAAAAACTGTTTTTT.

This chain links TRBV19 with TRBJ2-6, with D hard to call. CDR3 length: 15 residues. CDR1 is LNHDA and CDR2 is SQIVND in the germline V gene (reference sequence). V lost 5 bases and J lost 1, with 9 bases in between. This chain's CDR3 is CASSPLRSGANVLTF. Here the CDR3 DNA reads TGTGCCAGTAGTCCTCTGAGGTCTGGGGCCAACGTCCTGACTTTC. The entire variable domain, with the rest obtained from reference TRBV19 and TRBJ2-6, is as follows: DGGITQSPKYLFRKEGQNVTLSCEQNLNHDAMYWYRQDPGQGLRLIYYSQIVNDFQKGDIAEGYSVSREKKESFPLTVTSAQKNPTAFYLCASSPLRSGANVLTFGAGSRLTVL.

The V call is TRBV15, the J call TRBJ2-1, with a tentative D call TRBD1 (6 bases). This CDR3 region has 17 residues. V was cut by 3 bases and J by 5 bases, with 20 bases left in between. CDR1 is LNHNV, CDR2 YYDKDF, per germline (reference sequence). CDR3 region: CATSRNPTGNKDNEQFF. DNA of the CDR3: TGTGCCACCAGCAGGAACCCCACAGGGAACAAAGACAATGAGCAGTTCTTC.

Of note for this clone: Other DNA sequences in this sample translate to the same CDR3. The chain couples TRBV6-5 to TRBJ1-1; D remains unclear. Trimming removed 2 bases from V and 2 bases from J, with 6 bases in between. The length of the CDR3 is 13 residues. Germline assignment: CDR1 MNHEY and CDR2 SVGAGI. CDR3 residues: CASSYAGNTEAFF. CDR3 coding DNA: TGTGCCAGCAGTTACGCAGGTAACACTGAAGCTTTCTTT.

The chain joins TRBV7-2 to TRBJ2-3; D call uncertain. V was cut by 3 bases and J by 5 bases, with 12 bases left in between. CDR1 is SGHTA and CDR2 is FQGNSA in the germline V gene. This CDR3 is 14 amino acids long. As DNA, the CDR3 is TGTGCCAGCAGCTTGGGCCGTCTAAGAGATACGCAGTATTTT. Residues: CASSLGRLRDTQYF.

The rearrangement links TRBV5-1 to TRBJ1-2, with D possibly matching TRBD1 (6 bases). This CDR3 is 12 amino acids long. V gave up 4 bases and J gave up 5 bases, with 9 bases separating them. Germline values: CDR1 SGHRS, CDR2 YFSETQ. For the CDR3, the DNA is TGCGCCAGCAGCCCCCAGGGGTATGGCTACACCTTC. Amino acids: CASSPQGYGYTF.

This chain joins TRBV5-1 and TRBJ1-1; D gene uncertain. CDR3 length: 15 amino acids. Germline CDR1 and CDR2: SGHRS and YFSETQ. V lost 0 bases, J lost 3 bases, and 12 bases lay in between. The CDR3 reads CASSLAAGYDTEAFF. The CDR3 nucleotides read TGCGCCAGCAGCTTGGCTGCGGGGTACGACACTGAAGCTTTCTTT.

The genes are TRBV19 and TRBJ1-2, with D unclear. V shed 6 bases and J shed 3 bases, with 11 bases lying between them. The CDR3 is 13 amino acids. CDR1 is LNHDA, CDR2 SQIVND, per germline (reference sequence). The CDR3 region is CASSLDEDYGYTF. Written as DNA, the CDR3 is TGTGCCAGTAGCCTGGACGAGGACTATGGCTACACCTTC.

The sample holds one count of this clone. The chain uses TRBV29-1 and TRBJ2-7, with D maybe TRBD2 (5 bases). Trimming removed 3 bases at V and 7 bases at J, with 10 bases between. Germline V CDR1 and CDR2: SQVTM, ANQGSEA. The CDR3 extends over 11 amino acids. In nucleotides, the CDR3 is TGCAGCGTTGAGGAGACGGGGGAGCAGTACTTC. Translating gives CSVEETGEQYF.

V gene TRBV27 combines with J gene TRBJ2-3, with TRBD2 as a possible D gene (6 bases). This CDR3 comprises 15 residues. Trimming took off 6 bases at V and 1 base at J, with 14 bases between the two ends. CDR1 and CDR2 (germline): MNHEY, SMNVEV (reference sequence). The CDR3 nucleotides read TGTGCCAGCAGCCGAGAGCGGGTGCGCACAGATACGCAGTATTTT. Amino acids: CASSRERVRTDTQYF.

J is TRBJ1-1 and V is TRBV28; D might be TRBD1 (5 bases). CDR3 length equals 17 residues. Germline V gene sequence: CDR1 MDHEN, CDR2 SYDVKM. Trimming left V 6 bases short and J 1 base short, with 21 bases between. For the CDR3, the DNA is TGTGCCAGCAGCTTCCATCCCGACAGACCCGGGAACACTGAAGCTTTCTTT. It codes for CASSFHPDRPGNTEAFF. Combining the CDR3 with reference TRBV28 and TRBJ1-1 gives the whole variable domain DVKVTQSSRYLVKRTGEKVFLECVQDMDHENMFWYRQDPGLGLRLIYFSYDVKMKEKGDIPEGYSVSREKKERFSLILESASTNQTSMYLCASSFHPDRPGNTEAFFGQGTRLTVV.

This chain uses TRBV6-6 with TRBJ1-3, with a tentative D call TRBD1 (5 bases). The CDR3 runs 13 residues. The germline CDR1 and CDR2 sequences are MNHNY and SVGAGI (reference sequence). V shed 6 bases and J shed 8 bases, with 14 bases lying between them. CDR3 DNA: TGTGCCAGCAGACCTCCGTCGGGGCACACCATATATTTT. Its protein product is CASRPPSGHTIYF.

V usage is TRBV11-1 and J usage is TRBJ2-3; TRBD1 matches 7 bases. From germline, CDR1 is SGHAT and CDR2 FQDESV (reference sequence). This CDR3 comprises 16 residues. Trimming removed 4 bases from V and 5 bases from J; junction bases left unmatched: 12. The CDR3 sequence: CASSSRHRGEVDTQYF. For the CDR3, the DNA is TGTGCCAGCAGCTCTCGACACAGGGGCGAGGTAGATACGCAGTATTTT.